This note documents a single TCR beta chain sequence. Its matching antigen is unknown. TCRdb re-derived calls from the RT-PCR reads in MiXCR, one entry per CDR3 protein. The repertoire holds roughly 500,000 distinct CDR3 sequences, with approximately 15% as singletons. J gave up 4 bases and V 3 bases, and 4 bases lay outside the gene matches. Per the germline V gene, CDR1 is DFQATT and CDR2 is SNEGSKA (reference sequence). This CDR3 contains 13 residues. This record comes from a study of response to subunit inactivated influenza vaccine. Points from the study as a whole: New T cells are recruited in small numbers by each seasonal influenza vaccination, according to the authors' suggestion.

The sample consisted of CD4+ T cells sorted from PBMCs, taken around 25 months after vaccination. This clonotype originated in a man between 45 and 75 years old who received an inactivated influenza vaccine. The chain combines TRBV20-1 with TRBJ2-7, with TRBD1 matching 9 bases. CDR3 DNA sequence: TGCAGTGCTAGGACAGGGGGGATGTACGAGCAGTACTTC. This encodes CSARTGGMYEQYF.